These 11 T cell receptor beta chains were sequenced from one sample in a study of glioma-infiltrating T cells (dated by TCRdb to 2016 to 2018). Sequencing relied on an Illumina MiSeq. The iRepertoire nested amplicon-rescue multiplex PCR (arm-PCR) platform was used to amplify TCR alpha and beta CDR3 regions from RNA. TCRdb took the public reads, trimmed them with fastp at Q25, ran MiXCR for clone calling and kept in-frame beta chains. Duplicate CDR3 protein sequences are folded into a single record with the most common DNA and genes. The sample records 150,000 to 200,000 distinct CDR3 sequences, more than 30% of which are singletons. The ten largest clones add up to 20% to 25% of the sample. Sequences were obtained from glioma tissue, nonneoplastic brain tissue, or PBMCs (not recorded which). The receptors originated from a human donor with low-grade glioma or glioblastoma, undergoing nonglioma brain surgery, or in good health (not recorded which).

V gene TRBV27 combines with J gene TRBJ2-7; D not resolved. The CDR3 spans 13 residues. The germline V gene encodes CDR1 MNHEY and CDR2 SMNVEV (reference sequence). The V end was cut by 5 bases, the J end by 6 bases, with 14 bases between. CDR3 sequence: CASSPTLNSEQYF. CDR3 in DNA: TGTGCCAGCAGTCCTACCCTGAACTCCGAGCAGTACTTC.

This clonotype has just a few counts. In DNA, the CDR3 is TGCGCCAGCAGCCAGGAGACTAGCGCCTACAATGAGCAGTTCTTC. Translating it yields CASSQETSAYNEQFF. The chain uses TRBV4-3 and TRBJ2-1, with 8 positions matching TRBD2. V gave up 3 bases and J gave up 2 bases; unmatched junction bases: 3. Germline CDR1 and CDR2: LGHNA and YSLEER. CDR3 length equals 15 residues.

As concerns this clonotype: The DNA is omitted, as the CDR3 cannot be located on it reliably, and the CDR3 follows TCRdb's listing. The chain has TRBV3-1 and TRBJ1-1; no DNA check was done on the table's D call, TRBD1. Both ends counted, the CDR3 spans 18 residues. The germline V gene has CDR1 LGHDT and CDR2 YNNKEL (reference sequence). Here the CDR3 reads CASRFYICSAREDIEAFF.

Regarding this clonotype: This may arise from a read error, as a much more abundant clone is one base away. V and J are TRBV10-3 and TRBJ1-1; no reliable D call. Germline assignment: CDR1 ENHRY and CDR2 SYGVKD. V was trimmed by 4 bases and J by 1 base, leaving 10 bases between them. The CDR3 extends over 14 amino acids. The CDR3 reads CAISGTWGNTEAFF. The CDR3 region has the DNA TGTGCCATCAGTGGAACATGGGGGAACACTGAAGCTTTCTTT.

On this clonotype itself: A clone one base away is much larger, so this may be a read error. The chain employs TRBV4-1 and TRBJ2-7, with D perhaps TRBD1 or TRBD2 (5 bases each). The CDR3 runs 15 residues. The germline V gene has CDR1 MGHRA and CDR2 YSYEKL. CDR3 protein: CASSQVFSGPYEEYF. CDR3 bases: TGCGCCAGCAGCCAAGTCTTCTCGGGACCCTACGAGGAGTACTTC.

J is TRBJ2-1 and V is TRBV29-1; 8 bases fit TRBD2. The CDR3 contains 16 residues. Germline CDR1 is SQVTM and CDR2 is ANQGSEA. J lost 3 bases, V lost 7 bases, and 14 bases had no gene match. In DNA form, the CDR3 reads TGCAGCGCTGGTGGGGCGGGAGGAGCCGGCTACAATGAGCAGTTCTTC. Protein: CSAGGAGGAGYNEQFF.

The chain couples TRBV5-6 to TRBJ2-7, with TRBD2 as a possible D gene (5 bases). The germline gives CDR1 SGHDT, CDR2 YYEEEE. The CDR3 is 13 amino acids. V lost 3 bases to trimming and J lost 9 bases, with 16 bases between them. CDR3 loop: CASSSDGVLPQYF. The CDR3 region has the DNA TGTGCCAGCAGCTCCGACGGGGTTTTACCGCAGTACTTC.

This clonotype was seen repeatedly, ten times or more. CDR3 residues: CASTGQGDQPQHF. The DNA of the CDR3 is TGTGCCAGTACTGGGCAGGGAGATCAGCCCCAGCATTTT. This chain links TRBV19 with TRBJ1-5; D may be TRBD1 (5 bases). With 7 bases removed from V and 5 bases from J, the gap between germline ends came to 12 bases. This CDR3 region has 13 residues. Germline loops: CDR1 LNHDA, CDR2 SQIVND (reference sequence).

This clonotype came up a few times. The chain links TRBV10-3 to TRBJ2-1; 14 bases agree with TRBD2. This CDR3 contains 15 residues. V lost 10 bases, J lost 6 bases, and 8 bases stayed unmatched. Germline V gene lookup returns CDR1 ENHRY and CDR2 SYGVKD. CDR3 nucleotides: TGTGCCAGCACCGGGACTAGCGGGAGCTTCAATGAGCAGTTCTTC. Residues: CASTGTSGSFNEQFF.

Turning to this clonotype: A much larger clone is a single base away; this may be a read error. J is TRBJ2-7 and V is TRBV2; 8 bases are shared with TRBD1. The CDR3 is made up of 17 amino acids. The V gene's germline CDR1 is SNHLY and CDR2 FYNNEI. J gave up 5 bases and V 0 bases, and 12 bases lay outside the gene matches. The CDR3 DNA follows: TGTGCCAGCAGTGAAGCGCAGGCGGACAGGGCACCCCACGAGCAGTACTTC. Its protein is CASSEAQADRAPHEQYF.

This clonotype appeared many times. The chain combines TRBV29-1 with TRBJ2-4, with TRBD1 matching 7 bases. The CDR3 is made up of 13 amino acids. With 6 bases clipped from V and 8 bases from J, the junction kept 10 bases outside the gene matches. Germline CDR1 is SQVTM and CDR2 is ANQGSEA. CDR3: CSVAHGTADIQYF. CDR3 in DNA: TGCAGCGTCGCACACGGGACAGCGGACATTCAGTACTTC.